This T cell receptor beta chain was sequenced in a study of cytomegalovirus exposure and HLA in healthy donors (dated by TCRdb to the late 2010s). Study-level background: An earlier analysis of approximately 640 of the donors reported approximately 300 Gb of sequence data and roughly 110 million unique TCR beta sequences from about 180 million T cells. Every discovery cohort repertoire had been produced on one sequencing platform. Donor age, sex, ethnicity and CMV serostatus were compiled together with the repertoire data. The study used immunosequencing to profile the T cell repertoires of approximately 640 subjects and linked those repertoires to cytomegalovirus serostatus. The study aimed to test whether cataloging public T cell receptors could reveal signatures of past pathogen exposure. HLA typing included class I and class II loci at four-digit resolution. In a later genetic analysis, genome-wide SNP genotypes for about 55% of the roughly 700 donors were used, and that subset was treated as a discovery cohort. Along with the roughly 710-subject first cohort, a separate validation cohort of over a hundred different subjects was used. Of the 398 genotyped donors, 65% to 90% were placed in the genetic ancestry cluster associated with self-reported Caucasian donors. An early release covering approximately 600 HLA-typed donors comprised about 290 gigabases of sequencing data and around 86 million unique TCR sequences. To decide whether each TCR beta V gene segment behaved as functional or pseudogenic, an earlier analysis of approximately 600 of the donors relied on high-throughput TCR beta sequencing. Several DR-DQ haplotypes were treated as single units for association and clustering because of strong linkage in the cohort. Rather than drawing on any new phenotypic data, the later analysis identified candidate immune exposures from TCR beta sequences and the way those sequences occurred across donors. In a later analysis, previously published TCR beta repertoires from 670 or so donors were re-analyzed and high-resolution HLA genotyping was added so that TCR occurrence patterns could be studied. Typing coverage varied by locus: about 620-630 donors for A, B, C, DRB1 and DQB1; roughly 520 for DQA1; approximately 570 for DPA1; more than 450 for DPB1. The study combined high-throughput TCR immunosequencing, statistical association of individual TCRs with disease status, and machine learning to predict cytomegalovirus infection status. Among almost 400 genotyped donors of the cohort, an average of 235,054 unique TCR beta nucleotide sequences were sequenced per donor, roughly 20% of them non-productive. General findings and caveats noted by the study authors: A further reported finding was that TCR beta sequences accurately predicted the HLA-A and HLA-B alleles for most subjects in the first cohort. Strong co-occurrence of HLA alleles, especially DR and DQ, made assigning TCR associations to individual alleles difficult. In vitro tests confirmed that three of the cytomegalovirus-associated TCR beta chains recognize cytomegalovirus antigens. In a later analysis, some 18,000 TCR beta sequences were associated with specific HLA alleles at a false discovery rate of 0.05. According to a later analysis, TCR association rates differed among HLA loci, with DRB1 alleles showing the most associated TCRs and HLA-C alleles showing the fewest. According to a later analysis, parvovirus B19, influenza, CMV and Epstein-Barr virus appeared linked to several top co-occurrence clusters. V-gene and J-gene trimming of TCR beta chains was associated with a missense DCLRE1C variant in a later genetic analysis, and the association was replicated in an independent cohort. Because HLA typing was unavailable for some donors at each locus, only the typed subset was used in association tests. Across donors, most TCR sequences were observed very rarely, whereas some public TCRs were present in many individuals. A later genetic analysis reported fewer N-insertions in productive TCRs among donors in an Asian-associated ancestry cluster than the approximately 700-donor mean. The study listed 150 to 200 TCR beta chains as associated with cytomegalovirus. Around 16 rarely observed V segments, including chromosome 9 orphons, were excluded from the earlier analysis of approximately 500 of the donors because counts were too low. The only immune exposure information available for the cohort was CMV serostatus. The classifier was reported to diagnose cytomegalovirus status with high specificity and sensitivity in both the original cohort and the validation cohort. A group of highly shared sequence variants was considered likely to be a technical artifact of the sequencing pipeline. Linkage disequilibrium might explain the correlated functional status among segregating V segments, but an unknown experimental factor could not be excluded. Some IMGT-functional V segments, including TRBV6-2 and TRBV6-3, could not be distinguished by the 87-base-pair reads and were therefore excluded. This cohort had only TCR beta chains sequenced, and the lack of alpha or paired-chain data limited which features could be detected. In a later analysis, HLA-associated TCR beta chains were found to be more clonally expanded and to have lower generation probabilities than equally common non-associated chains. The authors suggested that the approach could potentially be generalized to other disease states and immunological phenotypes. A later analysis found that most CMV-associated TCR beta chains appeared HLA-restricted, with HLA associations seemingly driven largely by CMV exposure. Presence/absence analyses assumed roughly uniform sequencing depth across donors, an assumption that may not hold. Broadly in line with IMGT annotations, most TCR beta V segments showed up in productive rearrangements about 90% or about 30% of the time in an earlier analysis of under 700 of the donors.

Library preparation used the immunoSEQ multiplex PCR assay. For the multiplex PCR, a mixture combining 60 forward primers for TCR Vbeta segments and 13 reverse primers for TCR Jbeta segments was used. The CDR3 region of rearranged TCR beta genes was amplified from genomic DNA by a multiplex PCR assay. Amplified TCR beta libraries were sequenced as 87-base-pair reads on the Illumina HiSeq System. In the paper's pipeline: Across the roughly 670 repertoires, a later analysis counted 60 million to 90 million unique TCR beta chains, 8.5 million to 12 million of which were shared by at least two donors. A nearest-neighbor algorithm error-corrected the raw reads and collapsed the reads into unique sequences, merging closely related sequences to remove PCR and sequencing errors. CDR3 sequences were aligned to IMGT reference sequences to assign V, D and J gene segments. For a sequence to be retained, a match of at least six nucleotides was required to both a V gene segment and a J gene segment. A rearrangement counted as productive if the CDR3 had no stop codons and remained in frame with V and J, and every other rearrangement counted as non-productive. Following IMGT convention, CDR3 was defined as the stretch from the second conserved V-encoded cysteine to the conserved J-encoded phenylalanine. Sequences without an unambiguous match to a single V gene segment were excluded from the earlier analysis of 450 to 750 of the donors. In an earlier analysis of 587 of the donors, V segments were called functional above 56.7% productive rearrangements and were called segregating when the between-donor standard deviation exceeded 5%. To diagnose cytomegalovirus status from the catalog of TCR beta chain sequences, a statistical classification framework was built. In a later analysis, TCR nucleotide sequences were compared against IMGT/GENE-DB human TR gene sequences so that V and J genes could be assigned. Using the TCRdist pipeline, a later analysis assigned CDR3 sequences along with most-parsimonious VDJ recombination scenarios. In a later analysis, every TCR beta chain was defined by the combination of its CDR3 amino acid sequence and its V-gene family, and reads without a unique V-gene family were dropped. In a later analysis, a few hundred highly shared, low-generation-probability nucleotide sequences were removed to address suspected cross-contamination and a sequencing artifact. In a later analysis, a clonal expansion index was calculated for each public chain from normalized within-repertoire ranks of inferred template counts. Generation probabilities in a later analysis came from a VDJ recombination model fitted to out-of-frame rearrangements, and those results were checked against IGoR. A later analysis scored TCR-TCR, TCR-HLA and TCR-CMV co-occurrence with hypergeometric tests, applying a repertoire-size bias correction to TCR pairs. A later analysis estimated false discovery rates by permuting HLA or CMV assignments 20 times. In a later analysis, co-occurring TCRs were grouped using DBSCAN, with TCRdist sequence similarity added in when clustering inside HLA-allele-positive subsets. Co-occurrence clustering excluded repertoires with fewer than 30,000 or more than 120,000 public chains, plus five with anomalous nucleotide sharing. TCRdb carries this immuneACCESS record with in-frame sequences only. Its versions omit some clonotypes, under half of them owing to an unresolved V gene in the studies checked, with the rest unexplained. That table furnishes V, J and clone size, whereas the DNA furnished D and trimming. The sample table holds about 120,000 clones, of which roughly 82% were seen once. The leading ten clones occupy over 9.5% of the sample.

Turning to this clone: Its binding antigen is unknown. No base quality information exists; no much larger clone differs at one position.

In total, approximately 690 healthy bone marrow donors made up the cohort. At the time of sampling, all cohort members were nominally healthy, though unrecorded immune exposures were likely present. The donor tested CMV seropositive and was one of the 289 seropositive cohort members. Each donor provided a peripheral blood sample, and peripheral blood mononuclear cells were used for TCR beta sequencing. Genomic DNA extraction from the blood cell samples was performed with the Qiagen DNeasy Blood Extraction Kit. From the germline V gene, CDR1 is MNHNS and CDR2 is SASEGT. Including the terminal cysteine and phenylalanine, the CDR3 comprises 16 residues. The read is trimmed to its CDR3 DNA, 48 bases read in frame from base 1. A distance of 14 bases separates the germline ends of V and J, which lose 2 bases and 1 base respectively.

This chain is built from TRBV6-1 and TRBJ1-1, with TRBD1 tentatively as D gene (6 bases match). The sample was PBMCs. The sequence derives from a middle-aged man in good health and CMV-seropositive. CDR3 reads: CASSEPGGLGNTEAFF. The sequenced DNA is TGTGCCAGCAGTGAACCGGGGGGGCTGGGGAACACTGAAGCTTTCTTT.